Each of the 28 T cell receptor beta chains below was sequenced from the same sample in a study of cytomegalovirus exposure and HLA in healthy donors. Vbeta (60) and Jbeta (13) primers were used in the PCR. TCRdb keeps only in-frame clones here, not all; method: immunoSEQ multiplex PCR. This sample has 80,000 or so clones, with 55% to 75% found just once. Sequenced material: PBMCs. The receptors here all came from a young man in good health and CMV-seropositive.

This clone came up a few times. This sequence joins TRBV29-1 and TRBJ2-7; 7 nucleotides agree with TRBD2. CDR1 is SQVTM, CDR2 ANQGSEA, per germline. CDR3 size: 13 residues. V was clipped by 6 bases and J by 6 bases; unmatched bases: 11. DNA of the CDR3: TGCAGCGTAGGACTAGTGGCGGCGGGCGAGCAGTACTTC. This sequence encodes CSVGLVAAGEQYF.

The chain has TRBV11-2 and TRBJ2-3, with 8 positions matching TRBD2. V lost 3 bases and J lost 9; bases outside the gene matches: 5. This CDR3 has 13 amino acids. Germline CDR1 SGHAT, CDR2 FQNNGV. CDR3 DNA: TGTGCCAGCAGCTTCGCGGGAGGCGGGACGCAGTATTTT. Its protein is CASSFAGGGTQYF.

The CDR3 region is CASSGDRSSSYEQYF. In nucleotides, the CDR3 is TGTGCCAGTAGTGGGGACAGAAGTAGCTCCTACGAGCAGTACTTC. The chain links TRBV19 to TRBJ2-7, with 7 bases that match TRBD1. The CDR3 runs 15 residues. V was pared by 5 bases and J by 0 bases, with 7 bases of the junction left unmatched. CDR1 is LNHDA, CDR2 SQIVND, per germline (reference sequence).

Concerning this clone itself: One junction end does not reproduce the germline sequence, and a read error may be involved. Here the CDR3 reads CASSSLMELFF. CDR3 nucleotides: TGTGCCAGCAGCTCTCTCATGGAGTTGTTTTTT. The chain couples TRBV6-5 to TRBJ1-1; unclear D gene. The CDR3 totals 11 residues. The V gene's germline CDR1 is MNHEY and CDR2 SVGAGI.

The gene calls are TRBV28 and TRBJ2-7; 7 positions agree with TRBD1. The CDR3 runs to 13 residues. Germline V gives CDR1 MDHEN, CDR2 SYDVKM. J gave up 5 bases and V 7 bases, and 8 bases lay outside the gene matches. CDR3 loop: CASNLRGRDEQYF. For the CDR3, the DNA is TGTGCCAGCAACCTGAGGGGGCGAGACGAGCAGTACTTC.

This chain joins TRBV6-5 and TRBJ2-4; D unresolved. Germline CDR1 MNHEY, CDR2 SVGAGI. V was shortened by 8 bases and J by 0 bases, with 11 bases between the two germline ends. The CDR3 contains 14 residues. CDR3 loop: CASGEGIAKNIQYF. The CDR3 coding sequence is TGTGCCAGCGGAGAAGGCATAGCCAAAAACATTCAGTACTTC.

The rearrangement uses TRBV7-2 and TRBJ2-7; D unclear. The CDR3 has 14 amino acids. V gave up 4 bases and J gave up 2 bases, with 12 bases separating them. The germline CDR1 and CDR2 sequences are SGHTA and FQGNSA. CDR3: CASSSFLTPYEQYF. CDR3 DNA sequence: TGTGCCAGCAGCTCTTTCCTAACTCCCTACGAGCAGTACTTC.

The J gene is TRBJ1-2, the V gene TRBV15; D perhaps matches TRBD1 (5 bases). Germline CDR1 LNHNV, CDR2 YYDKDF (reference sequence). The CDR3 sequence is 13 residues long. The V and J ends lost 7 bases and 9 bases respectively, with 18 bases between them. The CDR3 DNA reads as TGTGCCACCACCACGGGGGTCCTCGGAAGCTACACCTTC. Its protein is CATTTGVLGSYTF. Full variable domain (missing parts from reference TRBV15 and TRBJ1-2): DAMVIQNPRYQVTQFGKPVTLSCSQTLNHNVMYWYQQKSSQAPKLLFHYYDKDFNNEADTPDNFQSRRPNTSFCFLDIRSPGLGDTAMYLCATTTGVLGSYTFGSGTRLTVV.

A word on this clone: One end of the junction is discordant with germline, which a read error may explain. The V call is TRBV7-9, the J call TRBJ2-5; TRBD2 might be the D (6 bases). This CDR3 is 15 amino acids long. Germline V lookup: CDR1 SEHNR, CDR2 FQNEAQ (reference sequence). CDR3 sequence: CSSSSLRGLQETQYF. The DNA for the CDR3 is TGTTCCAGCAGCTCACTGAGGGGACTTCAAGAGACCCAGTACTTC.

The gene calls are TRBV21-1 and TRBJ2-3; the table's D call, TRBD1, was not checked against the DNA. TRBV21-1 is termed a pseudogene. The CDR3 has 13 residues. The CDR3 loop reads CASSKAITDTQYF. The DNA for the CDR3 is TGTGCCAGCAGCAAAGCCATCACAGATACGCAGTATTTT.

This clone was counted only a few times. The CDR3 reads CSVDLSSGSGEQYF. The CDR3 region has the DNA TGCAGCGTTGATCTCTCTAGCGGGAGTGGCGAGCAGTACTTC. The chain is built from TRBV29-1 and TRBJ2-5, with 10 bases that match TRBD2. The J call may be incorrect, as the DNA end agrees better with TRBJ2-7. CDR1 and CDR2 from the germline V gene are SQVTM and ANQGSEA. There are 14 residues in the CDR3.

The chain employs TRBV5-4 and TRBJ1-1; TRBD1 is a possible D gene (6 bases). The V gene's germline CDR1 is SGHNT and CDR2 YYREEE (reference sequence). Trimming took off 0 bases at V and 7 bases at J, with 19 bases between the two ends. This CDR3 contains 16 residues. This chain's CDR3 is CASSLDPGAREGEAFF. The CDR3 nucleotides read TGTGCCAGCAGCTTGGATCCGGGGGCGCGGGAGGGTGAAGCTTTCTTT.

Worth noting for this clone: Different DNA sequences within this sample yield the same CDR3. The J gene is TRBJ1-1, the V gene TRBV28; D might be TRBD1 (6 bases). V was clipped by 5 bases and J by 5 bases, with 15 bases between them. Germline loops: CDR1 MDHEN, CDR2 SYDVKM. This CDR3 is 14 amino acids long. The CDR3 bases are TGTGCCAGCAGTCCGCAGGGGACGTGGACTGAAGCTTTCTTT. The encoded protein is CASSPQGTWTEAFF.

The chain is built from TRBV19 and TRBJ2-5, with TRBD1 matching 7 bases. The CDR3 spans 16 residues. The germline V gene encodes CDR1 LNHDA and CDR2 SQIVND (reference sequence). The junction had 13 bases not matched to a gene; V was cut back by 4 bases and J by 5 bases. The CDR3 loop is CASSKHRGPSRETQYF. The CDR3 DNA follows: TGTGCCAGTAGTAAACACAGGGGCCCATCTAGGGAGACCCAGTACTTC.

The chain carries TRBV11-3 and TRBJ2-1; 9 nucleotides line up with TRBD2. V was pared by 6 bases and J by 7 bases, with 7 bases of the junction left unmatched. This CDR3 region has 14 residues. Per germline, CDR1 SGHNT and CDR2 YENEEA. The CDR3: CASRVWAGGNEQFF. The CDR3 DNA is TGTGCCAGCAGGGTCTGGGCGGGAGGGAATGAGCAGTTCTTC.

Within the sample, this clone is medium-sized. This chain uses TRBV7-2 with TRBJ1-1, with 7 bases that match TRBD1. Germline V gene sequence: CDR1 SGHTA, CDR2 FQGNSA. The CDR3 covers 16 residues. The V gene end was trimmed by 5 bases and the J gene end by 3 bases; junction bases not matched to a gene: 12. The chain's CDR3 is CASSNRQGYSDTEAFF. Here the CDR3 DNA reads TGTGCCAGCAGCAACCGACAGGGTTATTCAGACACTGAAGCTTTCTTT.

This clone was counted between two and nine times. This chain connects TRBV10-3 to TRBJ1-5; D unresolved. Germline V CDR1 and CDR2: ENHRY, SYGVKD. CDR3 length: 15 residues. V shed 5 bases and J shed 7 bases, with 18 bases lying between them. The CDR3 nucleotides are TGTGCCATCAGTCCTGGACTCGGGTCGGGGCAGCCCCAGCATTTT. Protein sequence: CAISPGLGSGQPQHF.

V and J are TRBV5-1 and TRBJ2-7; possible D gene TRBD1, 5 bases. CDR3 length: 16 residues. V was clipped by 3 bases and J by 0 bases, with 16 bases between them. The V gene's germline CDR1 is SGHRS and CDR2 YFSETQ. CDR3 in DNA: TGCGCCAGCAGCTCCATAGGGGTGGACAACTCCTACGAGCAGTACTTC. This encodes CASSSIGVDNSYEQYF.

The chain employs TRBV18 and TRBJ2-7, with TRBD2 identical over 10 bases. The J call is in doubt because the DNA end fits TRBJ2-5 better. This CDR3 contains 16 residues. Per germline, CDR1 KGHSH and CDR2 LQKENI. The CDR3 spells CASSPPTSGWVETQYF. CDR3 coding DNA: TGTGCCAGCTCACCCCCGACTAGCGGGTGGGTTGAGACCCAGTACTTC.

This clone was detected only a few times. V usage is TRBV7-2 and J usage is TRBJ2-2; the D is unclear. Germline loops: CDR1 SGHTA, CDR2 FQGNSA. The CDR3 has 14 amino acids. The V gene lost 3 bases and the J gene lost 1 base, with 6 bases spanning the gap. CDR3 in amino acids: CASSLQWNTGELFF. CDR3 in DNA: TGTGCCAGCAGCTTGCAGTGGAACACCGGGGAGCTGTTTTTT. Based on the CDR3 plus reference TRBV7-2 and TRBJ2-2, the full variable domain is GAGVSQSPSNKVTEKGKDVELRCDPISGHTALYWYRQSLGQGLEFLIYFQGNSAPDKSGLPSDRFSAERTGGSVSTLTIQRTQQEDSAVYLCASSLQWNTGELFFGEGSRLTVL.

This clone was seen a handful of times. This chain joins TRBV28 and TRBJ2-1; D ambiguous. From germline, CDR1 is MDHEN and CDR2 SYDVKM. This CDR3 is built from 11 residues. V shed 4 bases and J shed 13 bases, with 11 bases lying between them. CDR3 amino acids: CASSSLTTQFF. The CDR3 DNA sequence: TGTGCCAGCAGTTCCCTTACTACCCAGTTCTTC.

CDR3 sequence (DNA): TGTGCCAGCAAAAAGACTAGCGGGTACCAAGAGACCCAGTACTTC. It yields the protein CASKKTSGYQETQYF. V and J are TRBV14 and TRBJ2-5; TRBD2 aligns across 10 bases. This CDR3 contains 15 residues. Germline loops: CDR1 SGHDN, CDR2 FVKESK. The junction had 5 bases not matched to a gene; V was cut back by 7 bases and J by 0 bases. Variable domain in full (rest from reference TRBV14 and TRBJ2-5): EAGVTQFPSHSVIEKGQTVTLRCDPISGHDNLYWYRRVMGKEIKFLLHFVKESKQDESGMPNNRFLAERTGGTYSTLKVQPAELEDSGVYFCASKKTSGYQETQYFGPGTRLLVL.

The V call is TRBV5-4, the J call TRBJ1-2; 8 positions agree with TRBD1. Germline V gene data show CDR1 as SGHNT and CDR2 as YYREEE (reference sequence). This CDR3 is 15 amino acids long. Losses at the gene ends were 0 bases for V and 7 bases for J; bases not matched to a gene: 8. CDR3 in DNA: TGTGCCAGCAGCTTGGTTCAGGGGGCGCAATCTGGCTACACCTTC. Translating it yields CASSLVQGAQSGYTF.

The V call is TRBV6-1, the J call TRBJ2-3; 11 bases agree with TRBD2. CDR3 size: 14 residues. With V trimmed by 4 bases and J by 6 bases, 3 bases remained unmatched. Looked up from germline, CDR1 is MNHNS and CDR2 is SASEGT. The CDR3 protein is CASSVAGGRDTQYF. The CDR3 bases are TGTGCCAGCAGTGTAGCGGGAGGGCGCGATACGCAGTATTTT.

This sequence joins TRBV4-1 and TRBJ2-7; no firm D call. CDR3 size: 13 residues. Trimming removed 5 bases from V and 4 bases from J, with 12 bases in between. CDR1 and CDR2 (germline): MGHRA, YSYEKL. This chain's CDR3 is CASSEQAQYEQYF. CDR3 bases: TGCGCCAGCAGCGAACAAGCACAGTACGAGCAGTACTTC.

The V gene is TRBV11-2, the J gene TRBJ2-1; 7 bases fit TRBD1. The CDR3 covers 15 residues. Germline CDR1 and CDR2: SGHAT and FQNNGV. J lost 6 bases, V lost 0 bases, and 5 bases had no gene match. The CDR3 loop is CASSLDLTGVNEQFF. DNA for the CDR3: TGTGCCAGCAGCTTAGATCTCACAGGGGTCAATGAGCAGTTCTTC.

The chain uses TRBV29-1 and TRBJ2-1; no reliable D call. The CDR3 contains 12 residues. Trimming cost V 0 bases and J 13 bases, with 13 bases left between them. Germline loops: CDR1 SQVTM, CDR2 ANQGSEA. The CDR3, as DNA: TGCAGCGTTGAAGAACCTCGTAACAGCCAGTTCTTC. Its protein product is CSVEEPRNSQFF.

In its sample, this clone was seen a few times. This chain links TRBV6-1 with TRBJ2-1; 8 bases line up with TRBD2. With 2 bases clipped from V and 0 bases from J, the junction kept 0 bases outside the gene matches. This CDR3 spans 15 amino acids. Germline V gene lookup returns CDR1 MNHNS and CDR2 SASEGT. The DNA of the CDR3 is TGTGCCAGCAGTGAAAGCGGGAGCTCCTACAATGAGCAGTTCTTC. As protein: CASSESGSSYNEQFF.